The 5 T cell receptor beta chains presented below share a single source sample, sequenced in a study of T cells in Graves' hyperthyroidism and ophthalmopathy. Researchers took RNA transcripts and amplified the TCR beta CDR3 regions from them. HTBI primers were employed in a first-round RT-PCR of the TCR CDR3. Each CDR3 protein is one row after TCRdb ran MiXCR on the multiplex PCR reads. Here the sample spans more than 500,000 distinct CDR3 sequences, 12% to 15% being singletons. The material sequenced was blood. The origin of the receptors is a woman aged 40 to 50 with Graves' hyperthyroidism.

In its sample, this clonotype was seen many times. The rearrangement links TRBV11-2 to TRBJ2-1; a weak D match, TRBD1 (5 bases). Germline V CDR1 and CDR2: SGHAT, FQNNGV. V lost 5 bases and J lost 8, with 22 bases in between. This CDR3 comprises 16 residues. The CDR3 loop reads CASSQLRAPGTDEQFF. The CDR3 bases are TGTGCCAGCAGCCAGCTCAGGGCCCCCGGTACCGATGAGCAGTTCTTC.

Many counts were recorded for this clonotype. The chain employs TRBV6-6 and TRBJ1-3; 7 nucleotides align to TRBD1. CDR3 length equals 21 residues. Germline values: CDR1 MNHNY, CDR2 SVGAGI (reference sequence). The trim removed 2 bases at V and 0 bases at J, leaving 19 bases unmatched. The CDR3 protein is CASSYTDPYSGTATSGNTIYF. The CDR3 DNA follows: TGTGCCAGCAGTTACACCGACCCTTACTCCGGGACAGCAACCTCTGGAAACACCATATATTTT.

This clonotype showed up just a few times. This chain joins TRBV18 and TRBJ1-1; 7 positions match TRBD1. In germline, CDR1 is KGHSH, CDR2 LQKENI. V trimming: 0 bases; J trimming: 2 bases; junction bases outside the gene matches: 9. The length of the CDR3 is 17 residues. The CDR3 loop is CASSPPNRGGTNTEAFF. In nucleotides, the CDR3 is TGTGCCAGCTCACCACCGAACAGGGGTGGGACAAACACTGAAGCTTTCTTT.

This chain joins TRBV7-9 and TRBJ2-6; possibly TRBD2 for D (6 bases). Germline V gene sequence: CDR1 SEHNR, CDR2 FQNEAQ (reference sequence). Trimming took off 5 bases at V and 0 bases at J, with 17 bases between the two ends. The CDR3 covers 18 residues. The CDR3 protein is CASSTPGPGGSGANVLTF. CDR3 DNA sequence: TGTGCCAGCAGCACCCCGGGACCCGGGGGCTCTGGGGCCAACGTCCTGACTTTC.

This clonotype was found a few times. The chain joins TRBV10-3 to TRBJ2-2; 9 positions match TRBD1. The CDR3 extends over 14 amino acids. The germline V gene has CDR1 ENHRY and CDR2 SYGVKD. V gave up 6 bases and J gave up 6 bases; unmatched junction bases: 5. CDR3 nucleotides: TGTGCCATCAGGAGGGACAGGGAGGCCGGGGAGCTGTTTTTT. Protein sequence: CAIRRDREAGELFF.